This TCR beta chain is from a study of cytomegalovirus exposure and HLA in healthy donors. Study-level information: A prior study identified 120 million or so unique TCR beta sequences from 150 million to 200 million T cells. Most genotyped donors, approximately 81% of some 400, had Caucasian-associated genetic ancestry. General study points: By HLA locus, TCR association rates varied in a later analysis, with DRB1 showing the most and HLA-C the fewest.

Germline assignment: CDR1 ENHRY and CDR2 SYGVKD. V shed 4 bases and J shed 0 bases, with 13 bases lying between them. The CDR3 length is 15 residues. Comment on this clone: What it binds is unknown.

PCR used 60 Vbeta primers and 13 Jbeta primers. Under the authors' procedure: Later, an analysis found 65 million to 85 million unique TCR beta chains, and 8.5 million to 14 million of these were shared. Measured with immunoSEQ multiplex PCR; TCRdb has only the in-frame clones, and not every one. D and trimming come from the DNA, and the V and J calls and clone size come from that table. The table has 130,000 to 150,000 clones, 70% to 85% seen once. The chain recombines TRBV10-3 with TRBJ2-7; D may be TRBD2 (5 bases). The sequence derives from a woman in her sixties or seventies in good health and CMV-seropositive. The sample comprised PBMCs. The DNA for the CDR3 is TGTGCCATCAGTGCCCGGACTGAAAGCTCCTACGAGCAGTACTTC. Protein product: CAISARTESSYEQYF.